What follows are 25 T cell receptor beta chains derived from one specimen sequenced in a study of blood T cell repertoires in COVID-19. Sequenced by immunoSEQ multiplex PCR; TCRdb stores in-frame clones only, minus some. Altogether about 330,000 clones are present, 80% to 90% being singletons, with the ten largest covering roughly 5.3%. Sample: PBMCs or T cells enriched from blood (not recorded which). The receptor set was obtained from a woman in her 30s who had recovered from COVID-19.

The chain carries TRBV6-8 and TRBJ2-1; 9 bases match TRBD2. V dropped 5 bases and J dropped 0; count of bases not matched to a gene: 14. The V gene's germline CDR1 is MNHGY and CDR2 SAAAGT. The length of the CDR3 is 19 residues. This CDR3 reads CASSMDTIAGASSYNEQFF. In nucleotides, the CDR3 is TGTGCCAGCAGTATGGATACTATAGCGGGGGCGAGCTCCTACAATGAGCAGTTCTTC.

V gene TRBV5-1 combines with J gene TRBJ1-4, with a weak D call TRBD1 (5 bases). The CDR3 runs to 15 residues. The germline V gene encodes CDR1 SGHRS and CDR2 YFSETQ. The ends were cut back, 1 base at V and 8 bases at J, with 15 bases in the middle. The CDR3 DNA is TGCGCCAGCAGCTTGTTTGGGGGGACGGGGGAAAAACTGTTTTTT. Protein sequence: CASSLFGGTGEKLFF.

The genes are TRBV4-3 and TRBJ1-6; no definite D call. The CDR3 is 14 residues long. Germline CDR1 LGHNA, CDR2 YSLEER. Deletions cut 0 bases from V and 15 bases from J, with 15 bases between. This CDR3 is CASSQDPGNSRLHF. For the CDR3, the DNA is TGCGCCAGCAGCCAAGATCCTGGAAACAGTCGCCTCCACTTT.

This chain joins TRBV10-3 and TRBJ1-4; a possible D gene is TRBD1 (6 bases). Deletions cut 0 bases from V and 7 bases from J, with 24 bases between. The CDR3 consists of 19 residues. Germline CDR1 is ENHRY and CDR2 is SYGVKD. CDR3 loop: CAISESPGGRVGSSEKLFF. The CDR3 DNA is TGTGCCATCAGTGAGTCACCGGGGGGCCGGGTCGGTTCGAGTGAAAAACTGTTTTTT.

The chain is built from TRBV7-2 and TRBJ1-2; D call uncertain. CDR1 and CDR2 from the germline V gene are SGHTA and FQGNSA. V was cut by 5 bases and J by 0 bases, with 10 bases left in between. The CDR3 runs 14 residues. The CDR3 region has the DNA TGTGCCAGCAGCCCACCCTCAGCTAACTATGGCTACACCTTC. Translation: CASSPPSANYGYTF.

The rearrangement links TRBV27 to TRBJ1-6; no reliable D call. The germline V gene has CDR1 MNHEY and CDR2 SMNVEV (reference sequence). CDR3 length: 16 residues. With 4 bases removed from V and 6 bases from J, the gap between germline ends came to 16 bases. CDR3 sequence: CASSSQWGRGNSPLHF. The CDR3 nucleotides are TGTGCCAGCAGTTCCCAGTGGGGTCGGGGTAATTCACCCCTCCACTTT.

In nucleotides, the CDR3 is TGTGCCAGTAGTATAGGGCGGGGGACAGGGGTCCGCGAAGAAGCTTTCTTT. It codes for CASSIGRGTGVREEAFF. The chain recombines TRBV19 with TRBJ1-1, with 10 nucleotides matching TRBD1. V lost 1 base and J lost 8; bases outside the gene matches: 13. The CDR3 sequence is 17 residues long. Germline V gene data show CDR1 as LNHDA and CDR2 as SQIVND (reference sequence).

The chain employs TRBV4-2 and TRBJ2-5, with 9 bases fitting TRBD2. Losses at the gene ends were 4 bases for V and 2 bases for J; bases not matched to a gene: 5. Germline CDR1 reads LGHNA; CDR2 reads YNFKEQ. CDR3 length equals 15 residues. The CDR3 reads CASSRGGGDQETQYF. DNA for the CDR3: TGTGCCAGCAGCCGGGGCGGGGGGGATCAAGAGACCCAGTACTTC.

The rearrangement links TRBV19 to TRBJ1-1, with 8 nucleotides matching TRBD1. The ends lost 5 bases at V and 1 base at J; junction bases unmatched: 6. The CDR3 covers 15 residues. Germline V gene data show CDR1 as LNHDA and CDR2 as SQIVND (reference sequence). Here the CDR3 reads CASSPRTGKNTEAFF. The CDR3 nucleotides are TGTGCCAGTAGTCCCCGGACAGGGAAGAACACTGAAGCTTTCTTT.

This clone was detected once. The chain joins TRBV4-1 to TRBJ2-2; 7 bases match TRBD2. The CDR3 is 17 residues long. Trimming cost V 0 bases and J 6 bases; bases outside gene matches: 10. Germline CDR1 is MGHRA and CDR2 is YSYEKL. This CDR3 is CASSQEWERGTPGELFF. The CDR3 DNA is TGCGCCAGCAGCCAAGAGTGGGAGCGGGGAACCCCCGGGGAGCTGTTTTTT.

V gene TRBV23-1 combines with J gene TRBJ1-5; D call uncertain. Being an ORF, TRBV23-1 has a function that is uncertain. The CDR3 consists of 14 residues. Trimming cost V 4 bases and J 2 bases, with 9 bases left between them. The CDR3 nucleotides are TGCGCCAGCAGTCTCAGGATGGGCAATCAGCCCCAGCATTTT. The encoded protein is CASSLRMGNQPQHF.

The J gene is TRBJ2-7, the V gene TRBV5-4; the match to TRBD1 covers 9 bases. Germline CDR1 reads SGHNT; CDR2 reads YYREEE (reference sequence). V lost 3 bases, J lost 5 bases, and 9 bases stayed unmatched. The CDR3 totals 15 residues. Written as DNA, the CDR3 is TGTGCCAGCAGCTGGACCGGGACAGGGAAGGACGAGCAGTACTTC. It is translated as CASSWTGTGKDEQYF.

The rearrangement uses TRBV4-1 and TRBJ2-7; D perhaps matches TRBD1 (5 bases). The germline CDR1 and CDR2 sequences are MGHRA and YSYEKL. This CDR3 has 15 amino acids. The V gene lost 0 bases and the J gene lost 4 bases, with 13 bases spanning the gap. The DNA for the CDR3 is TGCGCCAGCAGCCAAGATCTTCCAGGGTTGTACGAGCAGTACTTC. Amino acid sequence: CASSQDLPGLYEQYF.

The CDR3 DNA reads as TGTGCCAGCAGCATGACAGGGGTAGATTCACCCCTCCACTTT. Residues: CASSMTGVDSPLHF. The V and J genes are TRBV5-4 and TRBJ1-6, with 8 positions matching TRBD1. The V segment lost 4 bases and the J segment 8 bases; nucleotides outside the gene matches: 5. The germline V gene encodes CDR1 SGHNT and CDR2 YYREEE (reference sequence). There are 14 residues in the CDR3.

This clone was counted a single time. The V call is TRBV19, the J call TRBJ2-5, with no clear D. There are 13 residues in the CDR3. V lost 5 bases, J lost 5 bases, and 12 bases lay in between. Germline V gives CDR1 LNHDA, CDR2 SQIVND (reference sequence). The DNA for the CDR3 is TGTGCCAGTAGTGTGGCCCAGAAGGAGACCCAGTACTTC. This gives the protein CASSVAQKETQYF.

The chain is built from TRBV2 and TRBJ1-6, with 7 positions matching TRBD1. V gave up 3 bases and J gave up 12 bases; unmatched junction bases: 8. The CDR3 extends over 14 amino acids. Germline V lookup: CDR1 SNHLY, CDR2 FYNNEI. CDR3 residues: CASSDQGEREPLHF. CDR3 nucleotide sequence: TGTGCCAGCAGTGACCAGGGGGAGAGGGAACCCCTCCACTTT.

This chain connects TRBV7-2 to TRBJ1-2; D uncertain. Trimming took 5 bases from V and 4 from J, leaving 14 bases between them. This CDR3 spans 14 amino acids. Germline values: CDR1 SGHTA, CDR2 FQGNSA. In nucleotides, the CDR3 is TGTGCCAGCAGCCCTCGGAGGCAGTCCTATGGCTACACCTTC. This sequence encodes CASSPRRQSYGYTF.

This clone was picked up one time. The CDR3 sequence: CASSKGGLEDEQFF. As DNA, the CDR3 is TGTGCCAGCAGCAAAGGGGGGCTGGAGGATGAGCAGTTCTTC. V and J are TRBV21-1 and TRBJ2-1; TRBD1 is the table's D call, not checked against the DNA. TRBV21-1 is marked as a pseudogene. CDR3 length equals 14 residues.

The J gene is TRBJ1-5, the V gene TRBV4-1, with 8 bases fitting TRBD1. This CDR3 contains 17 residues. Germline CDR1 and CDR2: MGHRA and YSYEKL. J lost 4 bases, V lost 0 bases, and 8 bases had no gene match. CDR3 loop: CASSQDQTGGQNQPQHF. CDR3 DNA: TGCGCCAGCAGCCAAGACCAAACAGGGGGGCAAAATCAGCCCCAGCATTTT.

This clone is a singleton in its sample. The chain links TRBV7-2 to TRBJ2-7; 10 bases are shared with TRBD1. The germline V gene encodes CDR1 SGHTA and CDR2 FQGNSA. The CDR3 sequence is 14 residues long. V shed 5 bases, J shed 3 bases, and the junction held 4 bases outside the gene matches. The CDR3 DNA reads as TGTGCCAGCAGCCAGGACAGGGGGGACTACGAGCAGTACTTC. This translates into CASSQDRGDYEQYF.

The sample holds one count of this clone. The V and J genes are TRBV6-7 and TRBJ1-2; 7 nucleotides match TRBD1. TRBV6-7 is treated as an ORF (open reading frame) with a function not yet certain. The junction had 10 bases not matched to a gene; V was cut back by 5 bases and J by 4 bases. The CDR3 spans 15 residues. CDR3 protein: CASSTDEGQFYGYTF. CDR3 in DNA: TGTGCCAGCAGTACTGACGAGGGACAGTTCTATGGCTACACCTTC.

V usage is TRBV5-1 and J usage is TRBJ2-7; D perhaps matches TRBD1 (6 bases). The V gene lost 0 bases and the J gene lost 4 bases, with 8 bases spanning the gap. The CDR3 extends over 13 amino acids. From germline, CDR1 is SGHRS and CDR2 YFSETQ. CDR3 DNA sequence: TGCGCCAGCAGCTTGGAGGGGGAATACGAGCAGTACTTC. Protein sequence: CASSLEGEYEQYF.

In nucleotides, the CDR3 is TGTGCCAGCAGCCAAGACCATAAGGGGGCAAGGCCCTACGAGCAGTACTTC. Translating gives CASSQDHKGARPYEQYF. The chain recombines TRBV3-1 (or the pseudogene TRBV3-2) with TRBJ2-7; 7 nucleotides align to TRBD1. Trimming took 0 bases from V and 2 from J; bases not matched to a gene: 10. This CDR3 is 17 amino acids long. Germline CDR1 and CDR2: LGHDT and YNNKEL (reference sequence).

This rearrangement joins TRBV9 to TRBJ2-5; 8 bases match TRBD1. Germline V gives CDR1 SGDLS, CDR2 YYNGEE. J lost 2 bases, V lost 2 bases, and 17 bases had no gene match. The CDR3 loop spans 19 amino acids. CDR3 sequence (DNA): TGTGCCAGCAGCGTTCCAGTTAAAGGGGAAGGACAGGGTCAAGAGACCCAGTACTTC. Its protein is CASSVPVKGEGQGQETQYF.

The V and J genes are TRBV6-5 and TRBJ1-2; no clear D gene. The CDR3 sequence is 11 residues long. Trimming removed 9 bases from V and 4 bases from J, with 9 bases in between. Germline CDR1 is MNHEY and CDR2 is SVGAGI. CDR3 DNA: TGTGCCAGTACTAACCTCTATGGCTACACCTTC. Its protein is CASTNLYGYTF.